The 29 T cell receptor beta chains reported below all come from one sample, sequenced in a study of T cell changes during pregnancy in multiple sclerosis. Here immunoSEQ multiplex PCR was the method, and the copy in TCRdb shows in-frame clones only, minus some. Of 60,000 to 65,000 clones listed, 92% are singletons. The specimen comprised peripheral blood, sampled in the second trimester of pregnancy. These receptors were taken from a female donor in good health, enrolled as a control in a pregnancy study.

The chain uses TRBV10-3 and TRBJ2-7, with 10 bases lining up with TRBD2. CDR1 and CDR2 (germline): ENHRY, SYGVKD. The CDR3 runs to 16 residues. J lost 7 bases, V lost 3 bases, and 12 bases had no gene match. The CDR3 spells CAISDPSGSYLGEQYF. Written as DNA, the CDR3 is TGTGCCATCAGTGACCCTAGCGGGAGTTACCTGGGGGAGCAGTACTTC.

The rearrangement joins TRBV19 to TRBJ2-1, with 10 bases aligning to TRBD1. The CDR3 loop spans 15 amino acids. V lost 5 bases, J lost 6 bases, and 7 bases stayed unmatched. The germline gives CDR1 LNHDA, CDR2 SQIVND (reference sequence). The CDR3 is CASSPRQGAVNEQFF. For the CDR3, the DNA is TGTGCCAGTAGTCCCCGACAGGGGGCTGTCAATGAGCAGTTCTTC.

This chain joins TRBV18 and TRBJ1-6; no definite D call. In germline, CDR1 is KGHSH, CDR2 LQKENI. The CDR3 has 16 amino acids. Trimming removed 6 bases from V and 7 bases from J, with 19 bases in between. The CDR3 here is CASSPVSLSGNSPLHF. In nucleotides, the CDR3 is TGTGCCAGCTCTCCTGTCTCCCTCTCGGGGAATTCACCCCTCCACTTT.

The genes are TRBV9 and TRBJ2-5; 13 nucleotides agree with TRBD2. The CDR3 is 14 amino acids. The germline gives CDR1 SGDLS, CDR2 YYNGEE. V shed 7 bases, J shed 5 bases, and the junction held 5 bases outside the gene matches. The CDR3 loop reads CASGGTSGEETQYF. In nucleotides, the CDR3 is TGTGCCAGCGGCGGGACTAGCGGGGAGGAGACCCAGTACTTC.

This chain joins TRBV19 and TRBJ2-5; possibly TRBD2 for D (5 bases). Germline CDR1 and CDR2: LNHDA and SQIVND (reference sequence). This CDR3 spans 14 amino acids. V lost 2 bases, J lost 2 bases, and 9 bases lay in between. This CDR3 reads CASSILAFQETQYF. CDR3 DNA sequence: TGTGCCAGTAGTATATTAGCGTTTCAAGAGACCCAGTACTTC.

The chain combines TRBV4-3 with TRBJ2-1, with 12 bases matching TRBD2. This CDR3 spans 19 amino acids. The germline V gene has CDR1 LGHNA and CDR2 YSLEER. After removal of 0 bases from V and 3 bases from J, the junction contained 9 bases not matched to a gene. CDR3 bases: TGCGCCAGCAGCCAAGAATGGCTAGCGGGAGGGCCGGGCTACAATGAGCAGTTCTTC. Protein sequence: CASSQEWLAGGPGYNEQFF.

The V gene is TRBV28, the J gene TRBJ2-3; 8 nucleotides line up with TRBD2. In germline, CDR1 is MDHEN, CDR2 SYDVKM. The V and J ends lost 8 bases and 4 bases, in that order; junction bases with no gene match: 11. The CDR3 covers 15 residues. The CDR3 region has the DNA TGTGCCAGCCCTCCGGGTCTGCGGGAGGCAGATACGCAGTATTTT. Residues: CASPPGLREADTQYF.

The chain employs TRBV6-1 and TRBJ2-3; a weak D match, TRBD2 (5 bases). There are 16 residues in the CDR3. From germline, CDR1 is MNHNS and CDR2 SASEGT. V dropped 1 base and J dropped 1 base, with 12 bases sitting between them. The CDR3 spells CASSEVFVGGTDTQYF. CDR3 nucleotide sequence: TGTGCCAGCAGTGAAGTATTCGTCGGGGGCACAGATACGCAGTATTTT.

CDR3 sequence reads: CASSQALAGGPVTQYF. For the CDR3, the DNA is TGCGCCAGCAGCCAAGCCTTAGCGGGGGGCCCGGTTACGCAGTATTTT. The chain combines TRBV4-1 with TRBJ2-3; 10 nucleotides align to TRBD2. This CDR3 has 16 residues. J lost 8 bases, V lost 1 base, and 9 bases had no gene match. Germline V gives CDR1 MGHRA, CDR2 YSYEKL.

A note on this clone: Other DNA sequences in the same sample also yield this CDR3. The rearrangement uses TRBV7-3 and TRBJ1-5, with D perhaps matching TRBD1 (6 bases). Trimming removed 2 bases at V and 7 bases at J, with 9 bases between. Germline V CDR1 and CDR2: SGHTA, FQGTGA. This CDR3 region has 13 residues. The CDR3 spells CASSLGQGQPQHF. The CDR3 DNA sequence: TGTGCCAGCAGCTTAGGTCAGGGGCAGCCCCAGCATTTT. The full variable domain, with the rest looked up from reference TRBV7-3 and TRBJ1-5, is GAGVSQTPSNKVTEKGKYVELRCDPISGHTALYWYRQSLGQGPEFLIYFQGTGAADDSGLPNDRFFAVRPEGSVSTLKIQRTERGDSAVYLCASSLGQGQPQHFGDGTRLSIL.

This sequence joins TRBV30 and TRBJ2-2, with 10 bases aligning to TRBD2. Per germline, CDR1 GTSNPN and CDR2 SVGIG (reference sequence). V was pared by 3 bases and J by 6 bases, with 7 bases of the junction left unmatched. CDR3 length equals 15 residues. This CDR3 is CAWRWALAGAGELFF. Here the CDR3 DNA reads TGTGCCTGGAGATGGGCTCTAGCGGGGGCCGGGGAGCTGTTTTTT.

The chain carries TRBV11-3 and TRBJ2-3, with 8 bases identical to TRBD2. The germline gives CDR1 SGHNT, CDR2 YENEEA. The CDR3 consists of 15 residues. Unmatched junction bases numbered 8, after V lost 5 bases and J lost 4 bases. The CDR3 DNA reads TGTGCCAGCAGCCAGTCAGCGGGAGTGGCAGATACGCAGTATTTT. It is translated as CASSQSAGVADTQYF.

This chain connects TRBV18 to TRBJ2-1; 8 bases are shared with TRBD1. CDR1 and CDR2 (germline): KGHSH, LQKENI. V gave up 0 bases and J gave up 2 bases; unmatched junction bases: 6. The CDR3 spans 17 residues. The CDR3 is CASSPPLGQGPYNEQFF. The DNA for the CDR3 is TGTGCCAGCTCACCACCTTTAGGACAGGGACCCTACAATGAGCAGTTCTTC.

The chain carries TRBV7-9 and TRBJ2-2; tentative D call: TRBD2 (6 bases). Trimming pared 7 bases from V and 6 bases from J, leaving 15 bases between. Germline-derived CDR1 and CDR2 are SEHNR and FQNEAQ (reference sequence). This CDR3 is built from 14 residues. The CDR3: CASTPRGSAGELFF. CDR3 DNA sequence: TGTGCCAGCACCCCTCGGGGGAGCGCCGGGGAGCTGTTTTTT.

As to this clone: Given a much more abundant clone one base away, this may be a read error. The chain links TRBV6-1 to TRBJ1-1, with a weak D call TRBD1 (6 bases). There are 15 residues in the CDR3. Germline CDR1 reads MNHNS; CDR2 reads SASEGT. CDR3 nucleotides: TGTACCAGCAGTTCCCGGGCAGGGACACCCACTGAAGCTTTCTTT. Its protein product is CTSSSRAGTPTEAFF.

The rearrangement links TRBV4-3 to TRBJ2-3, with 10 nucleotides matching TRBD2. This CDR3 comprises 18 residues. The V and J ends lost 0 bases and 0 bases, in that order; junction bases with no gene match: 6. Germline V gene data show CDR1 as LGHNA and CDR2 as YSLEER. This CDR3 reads CASSQDPASGSSTDTQYF. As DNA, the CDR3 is TGCGCCAGCAGCCAAGATCCGGCTAGCGGGAGCAGCACAGATACGCAGTATTTT.

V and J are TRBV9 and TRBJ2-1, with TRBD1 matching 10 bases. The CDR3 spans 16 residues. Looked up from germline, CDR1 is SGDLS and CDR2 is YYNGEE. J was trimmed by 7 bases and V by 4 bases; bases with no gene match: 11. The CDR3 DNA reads TGTGCCAGCAGCCTCCGGGACAGGGGTACCGGGAATGAGCAGTTCTTC. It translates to CASSLRDRGTGNEQFF. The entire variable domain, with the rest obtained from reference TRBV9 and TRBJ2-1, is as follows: DSGVTQTPKHLITATGQRVTLRCSPRSGDLSVYWYQQSLDQGLQFLIQYYNGEERAKGNILERFSAQQFPDLHSELNLSSLELGDSALYFCASSLRDRGTGNEQFFGPGTRLTVL.

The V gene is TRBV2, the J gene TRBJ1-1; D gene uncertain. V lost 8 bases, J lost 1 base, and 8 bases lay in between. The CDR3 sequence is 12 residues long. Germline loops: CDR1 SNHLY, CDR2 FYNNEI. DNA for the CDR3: TGTGCCAGCCGACTCAAGAACACTGAAGCTTTCTTT. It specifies CASRLKNTEAFF.

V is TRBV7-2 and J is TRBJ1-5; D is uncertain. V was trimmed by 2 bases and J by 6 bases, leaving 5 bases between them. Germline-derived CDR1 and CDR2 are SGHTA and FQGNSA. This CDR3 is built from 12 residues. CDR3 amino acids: CASSLRGQPQHF. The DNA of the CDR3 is TGTGCCAGCAGCTTACGGGGTCAGCCCCAGCATTTT. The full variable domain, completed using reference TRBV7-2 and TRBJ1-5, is GAGVSQSPSNKVTEKGKDVELRCDPISGHTALYWYRQSLGQGLEFLIYFQGNSAPDKSGLPSDRFSAERTGGSVSTLTIQRTQQEDSAVYLCASSLRGQPQHFGDGTRLSIL.

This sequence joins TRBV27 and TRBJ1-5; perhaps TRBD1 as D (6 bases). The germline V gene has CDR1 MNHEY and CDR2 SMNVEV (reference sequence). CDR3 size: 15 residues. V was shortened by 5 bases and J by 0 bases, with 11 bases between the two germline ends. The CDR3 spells CASSPQGYSNQPQHF. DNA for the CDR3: TGTGCCAGCAGTCCACAGGGCTATAGCAATCAGCCCCAGCATTTT.

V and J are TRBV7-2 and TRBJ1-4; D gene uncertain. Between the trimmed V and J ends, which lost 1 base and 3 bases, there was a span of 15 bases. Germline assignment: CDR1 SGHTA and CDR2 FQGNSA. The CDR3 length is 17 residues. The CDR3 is CASSLVGGNTANEKLFF. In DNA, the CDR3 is TGTGCCAGCAGCTTAGTAGGAGGGAATACGGCTAATGAAAAACTGTTTTTT.

CDR3 sequence: CASSAGSSGSYEQYF. For the CDR3, the DNA is TGTGCCAGCAGCGCCGGCTCAAGCGGGAGCTACGAGCAGTACTTC. The rearrangement uses TRBV7-2 and TRBJ2-7, with 8 positions matching TRBD2. Per the germline V gene, CDR1 is SGHTA and CDR2 is FQGNSA. V gave up 5 bases and J gave up 3 bases; unmatched junction bases: 9. The CDR3 has 15 amino acids.

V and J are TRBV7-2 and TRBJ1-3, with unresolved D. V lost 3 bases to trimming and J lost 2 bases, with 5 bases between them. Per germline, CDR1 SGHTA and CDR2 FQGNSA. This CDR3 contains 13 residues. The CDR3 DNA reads TGTGCCAGCAGCTTCAGTACTGGAAACACCATATATTTT. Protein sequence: CASSFSTGNTIYF.

CDR3 loop: CACQAGQPNTEAFF. In nucleotides, the CDR3 is TGTGCCTGCCAGGCAGGGCAGCCGAACACTGAAGCTTTCTTT. The chain couples TRBV28 to TRBJ1-1; TRBD1 might be the D (5 bases). This CDR3 contains 14 residues. CDR1 is MDHEN, CDR2 SYDVKM, per germline. Trimming took 11 bases from V and 1 from J, leaving 17 bases between them.

The CDR3 region has the DNA TGTGCCAGCAGTGAAGCCGGACAGGCAGACACAGATACGCAGTATTTT. Translating it yields CASSEAGQADTDTQYF. This chain connects TRBV6-1 to TRBJ2-3, with TRBD1 identical over 7 bases. Germline CDR1 MNHNS, CDR2 SASEGT. The CDR3 runs 16 residues. Trimming cost V 0 bases and J 2 bases; bases outside gene matches: 5.

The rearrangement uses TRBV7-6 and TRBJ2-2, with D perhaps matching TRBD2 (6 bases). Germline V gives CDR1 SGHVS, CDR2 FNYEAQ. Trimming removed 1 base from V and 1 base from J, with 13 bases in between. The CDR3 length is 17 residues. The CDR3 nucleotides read TGTGCCAGCAGCTTAGTCGGGAGTTTTTTGAACACCGGGGAGCTGTTTTTT. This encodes CASSLVGSFLNTGELFF.

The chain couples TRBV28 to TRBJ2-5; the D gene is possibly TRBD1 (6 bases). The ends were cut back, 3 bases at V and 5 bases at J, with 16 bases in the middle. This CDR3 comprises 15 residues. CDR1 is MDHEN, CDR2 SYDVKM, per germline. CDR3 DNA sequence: TGTGCCAGCAGTTTTGCCGGGACAAGTTCGGAGACCCAGTACTTC. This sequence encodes CASSFAGTSSETQYF.

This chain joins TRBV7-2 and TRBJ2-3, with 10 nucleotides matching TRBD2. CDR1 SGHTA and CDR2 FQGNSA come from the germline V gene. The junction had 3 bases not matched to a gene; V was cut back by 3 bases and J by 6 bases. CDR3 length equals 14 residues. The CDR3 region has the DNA TGTGCCAGCAGCTTTAGCGGGAGGAGTGATACGCAGTATTTT. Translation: CASSFSGRSDTQYF.

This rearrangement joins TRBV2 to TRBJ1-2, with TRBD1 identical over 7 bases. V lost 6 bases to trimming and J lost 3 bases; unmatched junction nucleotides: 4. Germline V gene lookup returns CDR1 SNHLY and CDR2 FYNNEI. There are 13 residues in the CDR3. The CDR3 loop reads CASRLGTDYGYTF. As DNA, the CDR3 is TGTGCCAGCAGACTCGGGACAGACTATGGCTACACCTTC.